Reported below is one T cell receptor beta chain. This entry belongs to a study of cytomegalovirus exposure and HLA in healthy donors. On the study more broadly: Researchers previously reported finding 90 million to 130 million unique TCR beta sequences from 150 million to 200 million T cells.

V trimming: 8 bases; J trimming: 4 bases; junction bases outside the gene matches: 10. Germline CDR1 and CDR2: SGHTA and FQGTGA. There are 15 residues in the CDR3. The primer mix had 60 Vbeta and 13 Jbeta primers. Only in-frame clones appear in the TCRdb table, and some are missing; sequencing was by immunoSEQ multiplex PCR. The table has more than 150,000 clones, about 88% seen once. V usage is TRBV7-3 and J usage is TRBJ2-1, with 8 bases that match TRBD2. Sequencing input: PBMCs. The source of this sequence is a girl under three years old in good health and CMV-seronegative. The chain's CDR3 is CASARGGPSYNEQFF. Written as DNA, the CDR3 is TGTGCCAGCGCCCGGGGGGGGCCCTCTTACAATGAGCAGTTCTTC.